A selection of T cell receptor beta chains follows, all from one sample in a study of blood T cell repertoires in COVID-19. TCRdb's table, derived via immunoSEQ multiplex PCR, lists solely in-frame clones and lacks some. The sample holds a few hundred thousand clones; about 88% are singletons and the top ten take approximately 3.7%. The specimen sequenced was peripheral blood. Source of these receptors: a man aged 55 to 70 who had recovered from COVID-19. Each CDR3 is given with its conserved first and last residue. The order of the fields is J gene, clone size, V gene, D gene, CDR3 DNA, CDR3 protein. D genes are given only for firm matches. For some rows the clone size is stated as once, few or many, or as a class when expanded; others skip it.

J: TRBJ1-2
size: once
V: TRBV5-6
D: .
DNA: TGTGCCAGCAGCCCGAGTGCTAACTATGGCTACACCTTC
CDR3: CASSPSANYGYTF

J: TRBJ2-1
size: .
V: TRBV18
D: .
DNA: TGTGCCAGCTCACCACCGAACCAGGCTCAGTTTGATGAGCAGTTCTTC
CDR3: CASSPPNQAQFDEQFF

J: TRBJ2-4
size: .
V: TRBV14
D: .
DNA: TGTGCCAGCAGCCAACACAGTCTCCAAAACATTCAGTACTTC
CDR3: CASSQHSLQNIQYF

J: TRBJ1-2
size: .
V: TRBV6-2/TRBV6-3
D: .
DNA: TGTGCCAGCAGTTACCCGACAGGCGCCACTAACTATGGCTACACCTTC
CDR3: CASSYPTGATNYGYTF

J: TRBJ1-2
size: .
V: TRBV24-1
D: .
DNA: TGTGCCACCAGTGATGTCAACAGGAATGGCTACACCTTC
CDR3: CATSDVNRNGYTF

J: TRBJ1-2
size: once
V: TRBV30
D: TRBD1
DNA: TGTGCCTGGAACATGGGGACAGAAGATAACTATGGCTACACCTTC
CDR3: CAWNMGTEDNYGYTF

J: TRBJ1-3
size: .
V: TRBV6-5
D: .
DNA: TGTGCCAGCAGAGGAGACAGCTCTGGAAACACCATATATTTT
CDR3: CASRGDSSGNTIYF

J: TRBJ2-6
size: .
V: TRBV3-1/TRBV3-2
D: .
DNA: TGTGCCAGCAGCCAGTTCCGCTCTGGGGCCAACGTCCTGACTTTC
CDR3: CASSQFRSGANVLTF

J: TRBJ2-6
size: .
V: TRBV10-2
D: TRBD1
DNA: TGCGCCAGCAGTGAGTGGCAGGGGGCGGGTGGGGCCAACGTCCTGACTTTC
CDR3: CASSEWQGAGGANVLTF

J: TRBJ1-2
size: .
V: TRBV6-5
D: .
DNA: TGTGCCAGCAGCCCACCCTTGGGGGGATACGGCTACACCTTC
CDR3: CASSPPLGGYGYTF

J: TRBJ2-7
size: .
V: TRBV3-1/TRBV3-2
D: TRBD2
DNA: TGTGCCAGCAGCCAAGGGGGAGGGGCGTGGGAGCAGTACTTC
CDR3: CASSQGGGAWEQYF

J: TRBJ1-2
size: .
V: TRBV2
D: .
DNA: TGTGCCAGCACCCAAGGAGGGTCAGGGCCCTATGGCTACACCTTC
CDR3: CASTQGGSGPYGYTF

J: TRBJ2-2
size: .
V: TRBV13
D: .
DNA: TGTGCCAGCAGCTTAGTAACGGGCGGGGCCGGGGAGCTGTTTTTT
CDR3: CASSLVTGGAGELFF

J: TRBJ2-3
size: .
V: TRBV6-1
D: .
DNA: TGTGCCAGCAGTGAAGGGTCGGCAGATACGCAGTATTTT
CDR3: CASSEGSADTQYF

J: TRBJ2-5
size: .
V: TRBV5-1
D: .
DNA: TGCGCCAGCAGCCAGTATGACCCCGAGACATCGGAGACCCAGTACTTC
CDR3: CASSQYDPETSETQYF

J: TRBJ1-5
size: .
V: TRBV23-1
D: TRBD1
DNA: TGCGCCAGCAGTCATCCAGACAGGGGCGACTATCAGCCCCAGCATTTT
CDR3: CASSHPDRGDYQPQHF

J: TRBJ2-1
size: .
V: TRBV4-1
D: .
DNA: TGCGCCAGCAGCCAAGACTCGTCCGGGGTCTTAGGGCAGTTCTTC
CDR3: CASSQDSSGVLGQFF

J: TRBJ2-7
size: once
V: TRBV6-5
D: .
DNA: TGTGCCAGCAGGGGAGGACAGGCCTACGAGCAGTACTTC
CDR3: CASRGGQAYEQYF

J: TRBJ1-2
size: .
V: TRBV6-5
D: .
DNA: TGTGCCGAAAGAGAGGGGGGGGACTATGGCTACACCTTC
CDR3: CAEREGGDYGYTF

J: TRBJ1-1
size: .
V: TRBV7-9
D: .
DNA: TGTGCCAGCAGCTTACCACAGGGAAACACTGAAGCTTTCTTT
CDR3: CASSLPQGNTEAFF

J: TRBJ2-7
size: .
V: TRBV11-2
D: TRBD1
DNA: TGTGCCAGCAGCTGGACAGGCTACGAGCAGTACTTC
CDR3: CASSWTGYEQYF

J: TRBJ1-2
size: few
V: TRBV6-5
D: .
DNA: TGTGCCAGCACCCGGGACTCCACCAAGGGTGGCTACACCTTC
CDR3: CASTRDSTKGGYTF

J: TRBJ1-6
size: .
V: TRBV5-6
D: TRBD1
DNA: TGTGCCAGCAGCTTCGGGACAGGGAGAAATTCACCCCTCCACTTT
CDR3: CASSFGTGRNSPLHF

J: TRBJ2-1
size: .
V: TRBV7-3
D: .
DNA: TGTGCCAGCAGCTTAAGGGGAGCTGGGAGCTCCTACAATGAGCAGTTCTTC
CDR3: CASSLRGAGSSYNEQFF

J: TRBJ2-7
size: few
V: TRBV6-5
D: TRBD1
DNA: TGTGCCAGCAGTTACTCCGGGGACAGGGGGCTGGGCGAGCAGTACTTC
CDR3: CASSYSGDRGLGEQYF

J: TRBJ1-2
size: .
V: TRBV4-1
D: .
DNA: TGCGCCAGCAGCTATCCAAACAGGGATGGGTTTGGCTACACCTTC
CDR3: CASSYPNRDGFGYTF

J: TRBJ1-2
size: .
V: TRBV27
D: .
DNA: TGTGCCAGCAGTCCCTGGGCAGGGGCCGGGGGCTACACCTTC
CDR3: CASSPWAGAGGYTF

J: TRBJ1-1
size: .
V: TRBV19
D: .
DNA: TGTGCCAGTCGAACGTTAACACCGAACACTGAAGCTTTCTTT
CDR3: CASRTLTPNTEAFF

J: TRBJ1-1
size: .
V: TRBV28
D: .
DNA: TGTGCCAGCAGCGGCGGGGCCTTGAACACTGAAGCTTTCTTT
CDR3: CASSGGALNTEAFF

J: TRBJ2-6
size: .
V: TRBV9
D: TRBD1
DNA: TGTGCCAGCAGCCCGAAGGGACAGGGGGGCTCTGGGGCCAACGTCCTGACTTTC
CDR3: CASSPKGQGGSGANVLTF